These 32 T cell receptor beta chains came from one sample sequenced in a study of T cell responses to AZD1222 COVID-19 vaccine. Repertoires were generated with immunoSEQ multiplex PCR, while TCRdb's copy carries only in-frame clones and drops some. The repertoire holds about 120,000 clones, with more than 75% as singletons. This specimen was peripheral blood, taken on day 0 of AZD1222 vaccination. These receptors all come from an adult in good health.

The chain links TRBV14 to TRBJ1-6; no firm D call. This CDR3 has 19 residues. CDR1 and CDR2 from the germline V gene are SGHDN and FVKESK. Trimming took off 0 bases at V and 7 bases at J, with 22 bases between the two ends. CDR3 nucleotides: TGTGCCAGCAGCCAAGATCGTGCGCTTTGGGGTTTATGGAATTCACCCCTCCACTTT. Protein sequence: CASSQDRALWGLWNSPLHF.

In this sample, this clone turned up a few times. The chain has TRBV2 and TRBJ2-7; D uncertain. This CDR3 has 10 amino acids. Trimming cost V 6 bases and J 6 bases, with 6 bases left between them. Germline CDR1 and CDR2: SNHLY and FYNNEI. CDR3 region: CASRLVEQYF. The CDR3, as DNA: TGTGCCAGCAGGCTCGTCGAGCAGTACTTC.

The rearrangement joins TRBV10-2 to TRBJ2-7; D call uncertain. Germline V lookup: CDR1 WSHSY, CDR2 SAAADI. The CDR3 runs to 16 residues. Trimming left V 10 bases short and J 5 bases short, with 27 bases between. CDR3 nucleotide sequence: TGCGCCACCTCCACCTACCTCCTCTTTTTTTCCCACGAGCAGTACTTC. Encoded protein: CATSTYLLFFSHEQYF.

The chain employs TRBV5-6 and TRBJ2-7, with D perhaps TRBD2 (5 bases). Germline lookup yields CDR1 SGHDT and CDR2 YYEEEE. The CDR3 contains 14 residues. Trimming pared 6 bases from V and 4 bases from J, leaving 17 bases between. The CDR3 nucleotides are TGTGCCAGCACCATCCAAGCGGAGACTTACGAGCAGTACTTC. Its translation: CASTIQAETYEQYF. The full variable domain, completed using reference TRBV5-6 and TRBJ2-7, is DAGVTQSPTHLIKTRGQQVTLRCSPKSGHDTVSWYQQALGQGPQFIFQYYEEEERQRGNFPDRFSGHQFPNYSSELNVNALLLGDSALYLCASTIQAETYEQYFGPGTRLTVT.

The chain carries TRBV5-4 and TRBJ1-1, with 12 bases fitting TRBD1. The CDR3 loop spans 15 amino acids. V dropped 4 bases and J dropped 5; count of bases not matched to a gene: 6. The germline V gene has CDR1 SGHNT and CDR2 YYREEE (reference sequence). In DNA form, the CDR3 reads TGTGCCAGCAGCCCCGGGACAGGGGGCTGGACTGAAGCTTTCTTT. As protein: CASSPGTGGWTEAFF.

The chain links TRBV19 to TRBJ1-6; D may be TRBD1 (6 bases). With 9 bases removed from V and 7 bases from J, the gap between germline ends came to 16 bases. CDR1 is LNHDA and CDR2 is SQIVND in the germline V gene (reference sequence). The CDR3 sequence is 14 residues long. The CDR3 bases are TGTGCCAGCAAGCCCGGACAGCAAAATTCACCCCTCCACTTT. Its translation: CASKPGQQNSPLHF.

V gene TRBV3-1 (or the pseudogene TRBV3-2) combines with J gene TRBJ1-2; no definite D call. Germline values: CDR1 LGHDT, CDR2 YNNKEL (reference sequence). The ends were cut back, 0 bases at V and 7 bases at J, with 9 bases in the middle. This CDR3 is built from 13 residues. CDR3 coding DNA: TGTGCCAGCAGCCAAGATCTATGGGTTGGCTACACCTTC. It yields the protein CASSQDLWVGYTF.

V usage is TRBV28 and J usage is TRBJ1-5; TRBD1 might be the D (5 bases). This CDR3 comprises 14 residues. Deletions cut 4 bases from V and 5 bases from J, with 12 bases between. CDR1 is MDHEN, CDR2 SYDVKM, per germline. CDR3 loop: CASSYFDSYQPQHF. The CDR3 nucleotides read TGTGCCAGCAGTTATTTTGACAGCTATCAGCCCCAGCATTTT.

The V gene is TRBV5-1, the J gene TRBJ2-1; 12 nucleotides match TRBD2. The CDR3 has 17 amino acids. Per the germline V gene, CDR1 is SGHRS and CDR2 is YFSETQ. V lost 2 bases and J lost 2; bases outside the gene matches: 5. CDR3 in amino acids: CASSFLTSGSTYNEQFF. The CDR3 DNA follows: TGCGCCAGCAGCTTCCTGACTAGCGGGAGTACCTACAATGAGCAGTTCTTC.

This clone was observed once. CDR3 DNA sequence: TGTGCCAGCAGCTTGACACAGGGGGTGTACGAGCAGTACTTC. As protein: CASSLTQGVYEQYF. This rearrangement joins TRBV11-2 to TRBJ2-7; TRBD1 matches at 8 bases. V was pared by 3 bases and J by 4 bases, with 5 bases of the junction left unmatched. CDR1 and CDR2 (germline): SGHAT, FQNNGV. The CDR3 is 14 residues long.

The chain links TRBV5-6 to TRBJ2-1; tentative D call: TRBD2 (7 bases). Germline CDR1 is SGHDT and CDR2 is YYEEEE. The V gene lost 1 base and the J gene lost 8 bases, with 13 bases spanning the gap. The CDR3 is made up of 14 amino acids. CDR3 residues: CASSLLRGGYEQFF. In DNA form, the CDR3 reads TGTGCCAGCAGCTTGTTGAGGGGGGGATATGAGCAGTTCTTC.

This chain uses TRBV14 with TRBJ1-2; D is possibly TRBD1 (6 bases). Between the trimmed V and J ends, which lost 4 bases and 3 bases, there was a span of 9 bases. Germline CDR1 SGHDN, CDR2 FVKESK. The CDR3 spans 13 residues. The CDR3 DNA sequence: TGTGCCAGCAGCCCAAGACAGGACTATGGCTACACCTTC. The encoded protein is CASSPRQDYGYTF.

The rearrangement joins TRBV28 to TRBJ2-5; 7 positions agree with TRBD2. The V and J ends lost 1 base and 5 bases, in that order; junction bases with no gene match: 7. This CDR3 region has 15 residues. CDR1 and CDR2 from the germline V gene are MDHEN and SYDVKM. The DNA for the CDR3 is TGTGCCAGCAGTTTATACCTAGCGGCTGGGGAGACCCAGTACTTC. It is translated as CASSLYLAAGETQYF. Combining the CDR3 with reference TRBV28 and TRBJ2-5 gives the whole variable domain DVKVTQSSRYLVKRTGEKVFLECVQDMDHENMFWYRQDPGLGLRLIYFSYDVKMKEKGDIPEGYSVSREKKERFSLILESASTNQTSMYLCASSLYLAAGETQYFGPGTRLLVL.

In regard to this clone: This sample also contains other DNA sequences that code for the same CDR3. The genes are TRBV6-5 and TRBJ1-5; D not resolved. V lost 0 bases and J 0 bases, leaving 3 bases between the germline ends. CDR1 is MNHEY and CDR2 is SVGAGI in the germline V gene. This CDR3 contains 14 residues. CDR3: CASSYSYSNQPQHF. CDR3 coding DNA: TGTGCCAGCAGTTACTCCTATAGCAATCAGCCCCAGCATTTT.

The V call is TRBV27, the J call TRBJ2-7, with 8 bases identical to TRBD2. V lost 4 bases to trimming and J lost 3 bases; unmatched junction nucleotides: 8. Per germline, CDR1 MNHEY and CDR2 SMNVEV (reference sequence). The CDR3 loop spans 15 amino acids. CDR3 sequence (DNA): TGTGCCAGCAGTTCGATTCCGGGACTAGGCTACGAGCAGTACTTC. It translates to CASSSIPGLGYEQYF.

The CDR3 nucleotides read TGTGCCAGCAGCCAAGATCTGAAGACCCAGTACTTC. Translation gives CASSQDLKTQYF. This rearrangement joins TRBV3-1 (or the pseudogene TRBV3-2) to TRBJ2-5; D not resolved. Between the trimmed V and J ends, which lost 0 bases and 6 bases, there was a span of 5 bases. The CDR3 has 12 amino acids. The germline gives CDR1 LGHDT, CDR2 YNNKEL (reference sequence).

CDR3 residues: CASSSRTSGRSSYNEQFF. The CDR3 DNA reads TGTGCCAGCAGTTCCCGGACTAGCGGGAGAAGCTCCTACAATGAGCAGTTCTTC. The chain joins TRBV27 to TRBJ2-1; 13 positions match TRBD2. The V gene's germline CDR1 is MNHEY and CDR2 SMNVEV (reference sequence). There are 18 residues in the CDR3. V shed 4 bases, J shed 0 bases, and the junction held 6 bases outside the gene matches.

This clone occurred once. This chain joins TRBV12-3 or TRBV12-4 and TRBJ2-7, with unresolved D. The CDR3 runs to 13 residues. The V and J ends lost 2 bases and 2 bases respectively, with 7 bases between them. CDR3 region: CASSLLQTYEQYF. The CDR3 DNA follows: TGTGCCAGCAGTTTACTTCAGACCTACGAGCAGTACTTC.

In its sample, this clone was seen once. A junction end diverges from the germline sequence, so it may reflect a read error. The chain joins TRBV7-9 to TRBJ2-7; D not certain. The CDR3 is 12 residues long. Germline values: CDR1 SEHNR, CDR2 FQNEAQ (reference sequence). This CDR3 reads CASSPIGTRAFF. The CDR3 nucleotides are TGTGCCAGCAGCCCCATTGGAACAAGGGCCTTCTTC.

The V call is TRBV19, the J call TRBJ1-1; D perhaps matches TRBD1 (5 bases). V dropped 5 bases and J dropped 0 bases, with 7 bases sitting between them. CDR1 LNHDA and CDR2 SQIVND come from the germline V gene (reference sequence). This CDR3 comprises 13 residues. The CDR3 DNA reads TGTGCCAGTAGTCGGACACTGAACACTGAAGCTTTCTTT. Translation: CASSRTLNTEAFF. Looking up the rest from reference TRBV19 and TRBJ1-1 gives the full variable domain: DGGITQSPKYLFRKEGQNVTLSCEQNLNHDAMYWYRQDPGQGLRLIYYSQIVNDFQKGDIAEGYSVSREKKESFPLTVTSAQKNPTAFYLCASSRTLNTEAFFGQGTRLTVV.

The chain couples TRBV30 to TRBJ1-1, with unresolved D. The germline V gene has CDR1 GTSNPN and CDR2 SVGIG (reference sequence). The CDR3 totals 13 residues. The ends were cut back, 2 bases at V and 0 bases at J, with 7 bases in the middle. The CDR3 sequence: CAWSRTMNTEAFF. The DNA of the CDR3 is TGTGCCTGGAGTCGGACGATGAACACTGAAGCTTTCTTT. Together with reference TRBV30 and TRBJ1-1, the CDR3 gives the full variable domain: SQTIHQWPATLVQPVGSPLSLECTVEGTSNPNLYWYRQAAGRGLQLLFYSVGIGQISSEVPQNLSASRPQDRQFILSSKKLLLSDSGFYLCAWSRTMNTEAFFGQGTRLTVV.

This chain connects TRBV27 to TRBJ2-7; TRBD1 matches 9 bases. This CDR3 comprises 15 residues. The V gene end was trimmed by 5 bases and the J gene end by 6 bases; junction bases not matched to a gene: 11. The germline V gene encodes CDR1 MNHEY and CDR2 SMNVEV (reference sequence). DNA of the CDR3: TGTGCCAGCAGTACCGATGGACAGGGGTTGGGCGAGCAGTACTTC. Amino acids: CASSTDGQGLGEQYF.

The chain links TRBV7-2 to TRBJ2-5; D is unresolved. The CDR3 consists of 11 residues. The V gene's germline CDR1 is SGHTA and CDR2 FQGNSA. V lost 5 bases to trimming and J lost 9 bases, with 10 bases between them. The CDR3 sequence is CASSIVGPQYF. As DNA, the CDR3 is TGTGCCAGCAGCATCGTAGGGCCCCAGTACTTC.

V is TRBV2 and J is TRBJ2-5; D is possibly TRBD2 (5 bases). V shed 7 bases and J shed 4 bases, with 13 bases lying between them. Germline assignment: CDR1 SNHLY and CDR2 FYNNEI. The CDR3 is 13 residues long. The CDR3 DNA follows: TGTGCCAGCAATCCACTAGTAGGAGAGACCCAGTACTTC. This encodes CASNPLVGETQYF.

This rearrangement joins TRBV18 to TRBJ2-2, with TRBD1 as a possible D gene (6 bases). Trimming removed 6 bases from V and 6 bases from J, with 20 bases in between. The CDR3 consists of 16 residues. Germline CDR1 reads KGHSH; CDR2 reads LQKENI. CDR3 coding DNA: TGTGCCAGCTCCCTCTTCACAGGGAAGTTGTCCGGGGAGCTGTTTTTT. Protein sequence: CASSLFTGKLSGELFF.

The genes are TRBV6-4 and TRBJ2-3, with D perhaps assigned TRBD1 or TRBD2 (6 bases each). Germline CDR1 and CDR2: MRHNA and SNTAGT. The CDR3 totals 13 residues. Trimming pared 4 bases from V and 5 bases from J, leaving 10 bases between. Written as DNA, the CDR3 is TGTGCCAGCAGTGGGGGGGCGGAAGATACGCAGTATTTT. This sequence encodes CASSGGAEDTQYF.

This rearrangement joins TRBV27 to TRBJ1-4; D perhaps matches TRBD1 (6 bases). V lost 6 bases to trimming and J lost 0 bases, with 20 bases between them. The CDR3 extends over 18 amino acids. Germline CDR1 MNHEY, CDR2 SMNVEV (reference sequence). The chain's CDR3 is CASSRIPGTPTTNEKLFF. In DNA form, the CDR3 reads TGTGCCAGCAGCCGCATTCCAGGGACACCTACAACTAATGAAAAACTGTTTTTT. Together with reference TRBV27 and TRBJ1-4, the CDR3 gives the full variable domain: EAQVTQNPRYLITVTGKKLTVTCSQNMNHEYMSWYRQDPGLGLRQIYYSMNVEVTDKGDVPEGYKVSRKEKRNFPLILESPSPNQTSLYFCASSRIPGTPTTNEKLFFGSGTQLSVL.

The chain uses TRBV25-1 and TRBJ2-7; D not certain. The CDR3 has 12 amino acids. Germline-derived CDR1 and CDR2 are MGHDK and SYGVNS. V was shortened by 4 bases and J by 10 bases, with 14 bases between the two germline ends. The CDR3 loop reads CASSASQWRQYF. In DNA, the CDR3 is TGTGCCAGCAGTGCGTCTCAGTGGAGACAGTACTTC.

V gene TRBV18 combines with J gene TRBJ2-2; unclear D gene. This CDR3 is built from 15 residues. V was shortened by 2 bases and J by 2 bases, with 9 bases between the two germline ends. The germline CDR1 and CDR2 sequences are KGHSH and LQKENI. The CDR3 sequence: CASSPGQYNTGELFF. The CDR3 DNA sequence: TGTGCCAGCTCACCAGGGCAGTACAACACCGGGGAGCTGTTTTTT. The full variable domain, rest sourced from reference TRBV18 and TRBJ2-2, is NAGVMQNPRHLVRRRGQEARLRCSPMKGHSHVYWYRQLPEEGLKFMVYLQKENIIDESGMPKERFSAEFPKEGPSILRIQQVVRGDSAAYFCASSPGQYNTGELFFGEGSRLTVL.

The chain joins TRBV6-5 to TRBJ1-5; D not resolved. Between the trimmed V and J ends, which lost 0 bases and 7 bases, there was a span of 7 bases. This CDR3 comprises 13 residues. Per the germline V gene, CDR1 is MNHEY and CDR2 is SVGAGI. The DNA of the CDR3 is TGTGCCAGCAGTTACTCCCGATGGCAGCCCCAGCATTTT. Protein product: CASSYSRWQPQHF.

The chain couples TRBV27 to TRBJ2-7; 11 bases match TRBD2. Trimming at V came to 4 bases and at J to 4 bases, leaving 3 bases not matched to a gene. Germline V gene data show CDR1 as MNHEY and CDR2 as SMNVEV (reference sequence). This CDR3 has 14 residues. CDR3 bases: TGTGCCAGCAGTTCCGGGACTAGCGGTTACGAGCAGTACTTC. Translation: CASSSGTSGYEQYF.

J is TRBJ2-3 and V is TRBV28; D is possibly TRBD2 (6 bases). This CDR3 has 12 residues. Germline CDR1 and CDR2: MDHEN and SYDVKM. Between the trimmed V and J ends, which lost 0 bases and 8 bases, there was a span of 6 bases. The CDR3 nucleotides read TGTGCCAGCAGTTTATGGCGGGGTACGCAGTATTTT. Translation gives CASSLWRGTQYF.